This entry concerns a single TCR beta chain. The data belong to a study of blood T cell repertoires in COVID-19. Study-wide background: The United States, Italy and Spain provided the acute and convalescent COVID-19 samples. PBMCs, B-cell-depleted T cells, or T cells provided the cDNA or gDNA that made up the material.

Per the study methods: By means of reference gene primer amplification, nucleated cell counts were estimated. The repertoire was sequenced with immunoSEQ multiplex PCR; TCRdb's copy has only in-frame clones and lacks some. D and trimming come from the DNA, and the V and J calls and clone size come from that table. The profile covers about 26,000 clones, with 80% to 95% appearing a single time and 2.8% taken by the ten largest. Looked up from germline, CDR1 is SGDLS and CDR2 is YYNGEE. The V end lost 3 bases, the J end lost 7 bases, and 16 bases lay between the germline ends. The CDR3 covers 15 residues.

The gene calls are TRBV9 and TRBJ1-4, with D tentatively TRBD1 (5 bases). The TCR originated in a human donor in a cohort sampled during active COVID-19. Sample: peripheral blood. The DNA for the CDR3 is TGTGCCAGCAGCGCCCTCCCGGGGGGGAGTGAAAAACTGTTTTTT. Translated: CASSALPGGSEKLFF.